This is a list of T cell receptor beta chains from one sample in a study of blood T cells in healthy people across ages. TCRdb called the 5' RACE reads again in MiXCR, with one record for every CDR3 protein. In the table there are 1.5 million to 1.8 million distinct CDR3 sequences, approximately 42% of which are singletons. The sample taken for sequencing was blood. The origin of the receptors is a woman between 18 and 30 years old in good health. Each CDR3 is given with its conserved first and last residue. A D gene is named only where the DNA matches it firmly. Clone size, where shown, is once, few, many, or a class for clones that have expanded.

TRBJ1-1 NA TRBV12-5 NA CASGLVQGSTFF TGTGCTAGTGGTTTGGTACAGGGCTCGACTTTCTTT
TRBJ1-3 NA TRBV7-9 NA CASSGGPSSGNTIYF TGTGCCAGCAGCGGAGGACCGTCCTCTGGAAACACCATATATTTT
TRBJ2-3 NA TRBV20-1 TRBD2 CSASEAGGLDTQYF TGCAGTGCTAGTGAAGCGGGGGGGTTAGATACGCAGTATTTT
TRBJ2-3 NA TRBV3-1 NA CASSSMRSGTQYF TGTGCCAGCAGTAGTATGCGTTCTGGGACACAGTATTTT
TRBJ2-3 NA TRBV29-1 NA CSVVDTNTDTQYF TGCAGCGTTGTCGACACAAACACAGATACGCAGTATTTT
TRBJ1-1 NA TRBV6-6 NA CASSYGKNTEAFF TGTGCCAGCAGTTACGGCAAGAACACTGAAGCTTTCTTT
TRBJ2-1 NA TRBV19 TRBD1 CASRPPGQVYSYNEQFF TGTGCCAGTAGACCACCGGGACAGGTATACTCCTACAATGAGCAGTTCTTC
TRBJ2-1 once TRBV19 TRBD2 CASSPGLAGGRFSNEQFF TGTGCCAGTAGCCCCGGACTAGCGGGGGGTAGATTCTCCAATGAGCAGTTCTTC
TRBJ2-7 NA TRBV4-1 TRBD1 CASSQDGDRAYEQYF TGCGCCAGCAGCCAAGACGGGGACAGAGCCTACGAGCAGTACTTC
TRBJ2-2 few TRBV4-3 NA CASSQESTRTNTGELFF TGCGCCAGCAGCCAAGAGTCTACCCGGACGAACACCGGGGAGCTGTTTTTT
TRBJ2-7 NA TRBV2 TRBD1 CASSEPRDSVGEQYF TGTGCCAGCAGTGAACCACGGGACAGTGTCGGAGAGCAGTACTTC
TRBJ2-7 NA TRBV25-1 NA CASSESVGSSTEYYNEQYF TGTGCCAGCAGTGAATCGGTCGGGTCTAGCACGGAGTACTACAATGAGCAGTACTTC
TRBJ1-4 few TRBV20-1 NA CSASRGAEKLFF TGCAGTGCTAGTAGGGGCGCTGAAAAACTGTTTTTT
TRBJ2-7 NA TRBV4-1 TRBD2 CASSHRLAGVYEQYF TGCGCCAGCAGCCATCGACTAGCGGGGGTCTACGAGCAGTACTTC
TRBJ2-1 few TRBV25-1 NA CASSSPRGVNEQFF TGTGCCAGCAGCTCGCCTCGAGGGGTTAATGAGCAGTTCTTC
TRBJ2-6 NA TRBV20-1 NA CSAGESWANVLTF TGCAGTGCCGGTGAAAGCTGGGCCAACGTCCTGACTTTC
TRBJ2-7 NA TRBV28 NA CASSPSRDSYEQYF TGTGCCAGCAGTCCATCCCGGGACTCTTACGAGCAGTACTTC
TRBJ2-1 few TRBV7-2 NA CASSVHRINNEQFF TGTGCCAGCAGCGTCCACAGGATAAACAATGAGCAGTTCTTC
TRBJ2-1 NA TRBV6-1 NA CASLDRGYRDEQFF TGTGCCAGCCTCGATCGGGGGTACAGGGATGAGCAGTTCTTC
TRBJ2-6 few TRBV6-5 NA CASSFTKGGANVLTF TGTGCCAGCAGTTTCACCAAGGGAGGGGCCAACGTCCTGACTTTC
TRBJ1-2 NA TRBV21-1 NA CASSKRRRPAFYGYTF TGTGCCAGCAGCAAAAGGAGGAGGCCAGCCTTCTATGGCTACACCTTC
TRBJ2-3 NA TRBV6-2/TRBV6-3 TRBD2 CASNLSGPREDTQYF TGTGCCAGCAACCTTAGCGGGCCAAGAGAGGATACGCAGTATTTT
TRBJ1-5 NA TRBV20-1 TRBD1 CSASETGNQPQHF TGCAGTGCTAGCGAGACAGGGAATCAGCCCCAGCATTTT
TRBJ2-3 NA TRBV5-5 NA CASSSIADTQYF TGTGCCAGCAGCAGTATCGCAGATACGCAGTATTTT
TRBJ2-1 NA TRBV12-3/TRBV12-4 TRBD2 CASKGLVNEQFF TGTGCCAGCAAAGGACTAGTGAATGAGCAGTTCTTC
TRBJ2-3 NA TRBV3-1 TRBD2 CASSPYGGGATQDTQYF TGTGCCAGCAGCCCGTACGGCGGGGGGGCAACTCAAGATACGCAGTATTTT
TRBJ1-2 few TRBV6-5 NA CASSYPRGHPSGYTF TGTGCCAGCAGTTACCCGAGAGGACATCCGTCGGGCTACACCTTC
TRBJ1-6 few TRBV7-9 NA CASSLQGFYNSPLHF TGTGCCAGCAGCTTACAGGGATTTTATAATTCACCCCTCCACTTT
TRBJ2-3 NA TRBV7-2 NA CASSLGVGGPSDTQYF TGTGCCAGCAGCTTAGGGGTGGGGGGGCCTTCCGATACGCAGTATTTT
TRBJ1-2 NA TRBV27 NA CASSSPGGLNYGYTF TGTGCCAGCAGTTCCCCCGGAGGATTGAACTATGGCTACACCTTC
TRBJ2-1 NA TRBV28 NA CASRTAPSYNEQFF TGTGCCAGCAGAACGGCTCCCTCCTACAATGAGCAGTTCTTC
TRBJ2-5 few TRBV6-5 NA CAARSIQETQYF TGTGCCGCCCGCAGCATTCAAGAGACCCAGTACTTC
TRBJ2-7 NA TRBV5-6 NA CASSVTVPREQYF TGTGCCAGCAGCGTGACAGTACCTAGGGAGCAGTACTTC
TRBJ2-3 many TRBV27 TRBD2 CASTLAGGPTDTQYF TGTGCCAGCACACTAGCGGGGGGCCCCACAGATACGCAGTATTTT
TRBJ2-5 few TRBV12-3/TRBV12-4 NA CASSLTSETQYF TGTGCCAGCAGTTTAACCAGTGAGACCCAGTACTTC
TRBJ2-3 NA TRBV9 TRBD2 CASSVTGTSGGRRYF TGTGCCAGCAGCGTAACCGGGACTAGCGGGGGCCGACGGTATTTT
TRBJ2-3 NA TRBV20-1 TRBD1 CSARGTGGVVLTDTQYF TGTAGTGCTAGGGGGACAGGGGGCGTAGTCTTGACAGATACGCAGTATTTT
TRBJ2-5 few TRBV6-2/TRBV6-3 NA CASSYGRKTQYF TGTGCCAGCAGTTACGGACGAAAGACCCAGTACTTC
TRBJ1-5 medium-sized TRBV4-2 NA CASSQDPGRVDQPQHF TGTGCCAGCAGCCAAGATCCCGGCCGGGTGGACCAGCCCCAGCATTTT
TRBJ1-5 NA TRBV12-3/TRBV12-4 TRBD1 CASRATGGANQPQHF TGTGCCAGCAGGGCCACAGGGGGCGCGAATCAGCCCCAGCATTTT
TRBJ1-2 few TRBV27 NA CASSPLLGYGYTF TGTGCCAGCAGCCCCCTCCTAGGCTATGGCTACACCTTC
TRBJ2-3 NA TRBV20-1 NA CSAPSEILTDTQYF TGCAGTGCCCCATCGGAGATTCTCACAGATACGCAGTATTTT
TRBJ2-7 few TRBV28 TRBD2 CASSLGGYDDSLHEQYF TGTGCCAGCAGTTTGGGGGGGTATGATGACTCGTTGCACGAGCAGTACTTC
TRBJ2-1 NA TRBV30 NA CAQGGASYNEQFF TGTGCCCAGGGGGGGGCCTCCTACAATGAGCAGTTCTTC
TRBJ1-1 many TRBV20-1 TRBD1 CSATQPGQGNTEAFF TGCAGTGCTACGCAACCGGGACAGGGGAACACTGAAGCTTTCTTT